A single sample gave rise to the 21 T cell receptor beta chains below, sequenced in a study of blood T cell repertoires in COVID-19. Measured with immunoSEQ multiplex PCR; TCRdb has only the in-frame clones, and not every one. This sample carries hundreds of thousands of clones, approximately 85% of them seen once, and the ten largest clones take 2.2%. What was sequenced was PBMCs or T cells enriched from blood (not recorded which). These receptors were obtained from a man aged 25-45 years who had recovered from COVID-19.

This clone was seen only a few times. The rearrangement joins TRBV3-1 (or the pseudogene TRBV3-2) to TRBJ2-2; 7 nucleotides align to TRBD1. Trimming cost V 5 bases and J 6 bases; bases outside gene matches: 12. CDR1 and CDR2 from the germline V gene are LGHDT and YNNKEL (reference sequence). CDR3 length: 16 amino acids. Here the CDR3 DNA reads TGTGCCAGCAGCGTGCGACAGGGTATTAGTGCCGGGGAGCTGTTTTTT. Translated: CASSVRQGISAGELFF.

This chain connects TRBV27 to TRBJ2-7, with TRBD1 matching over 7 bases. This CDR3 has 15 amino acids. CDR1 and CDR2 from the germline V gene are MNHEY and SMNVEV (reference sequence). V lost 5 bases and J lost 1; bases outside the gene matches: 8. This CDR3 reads CASSKGQLKSYEQYF. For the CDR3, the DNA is TGTGCCAGCAGTAAGGGACAGCTGAAATCCTACGAGCAGTACTTC.

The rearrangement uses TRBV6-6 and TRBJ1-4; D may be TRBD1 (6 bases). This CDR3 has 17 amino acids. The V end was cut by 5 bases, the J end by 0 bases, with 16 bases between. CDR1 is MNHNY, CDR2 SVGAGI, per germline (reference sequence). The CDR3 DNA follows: TGTGCCAGCAGTCCCGGGACATCATTTGCAACTAATGAAAAACTGTTTTTT. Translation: CASSPGTSFATNEKLFF.

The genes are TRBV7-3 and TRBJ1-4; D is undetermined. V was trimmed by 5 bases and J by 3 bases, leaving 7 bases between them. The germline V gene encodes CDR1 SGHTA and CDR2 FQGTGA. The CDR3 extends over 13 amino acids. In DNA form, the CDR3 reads TGTGCCAGCAGCCCCCGGGCTAATGAAAAACTGTTTTTT. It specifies CASSPRANEKLFF. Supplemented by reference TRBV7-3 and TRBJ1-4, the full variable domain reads GAGVSQTPSNKVTEKGKYVELRCDPISGHTALYWYRQSLGQGPEFLIYFQGTGAADDSGLPNDRFFAVRPEGSVSTLKIQRTERGDSAVYLCASSPRANEKLFFGSGTQLSVL.

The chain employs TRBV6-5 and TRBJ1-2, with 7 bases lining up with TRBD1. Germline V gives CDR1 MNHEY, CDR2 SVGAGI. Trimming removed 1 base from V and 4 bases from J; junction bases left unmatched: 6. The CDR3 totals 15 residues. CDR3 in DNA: TGTGCCAGCAGTTACTTCGGAGGGGGCGGCTATGGCTACACCTTC. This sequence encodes CASSYFGGGGYGYTF.

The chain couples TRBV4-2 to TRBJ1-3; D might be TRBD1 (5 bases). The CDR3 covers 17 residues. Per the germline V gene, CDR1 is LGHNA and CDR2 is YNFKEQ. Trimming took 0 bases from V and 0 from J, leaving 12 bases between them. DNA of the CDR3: TGTGCCAGCAGCCAAGAAGTGGGCAGGGCCTCTGGAAACACCATATATTTT. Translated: CASSQEVGRASGNTIYF.

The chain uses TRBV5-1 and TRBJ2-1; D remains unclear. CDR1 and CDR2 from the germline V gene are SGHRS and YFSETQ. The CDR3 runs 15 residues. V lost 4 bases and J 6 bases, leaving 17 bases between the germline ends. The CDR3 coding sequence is TGCGCCAGCAGCCCGAGTCCCGACAAGACCAATGAGCAGTTCTTC. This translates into CASSPSPDKTNEQFF. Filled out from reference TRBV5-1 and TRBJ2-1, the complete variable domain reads KAGVTQTPRYLIKTRGQQVTLSCSPISGHRSVSWYQQTPGQGLQFLFEYFSETQRNKGNFPGRFSGRQFSNSRSEMNVSTLELGDSALYLCASSPSPDKTNEQFFGPGTRLTVL.

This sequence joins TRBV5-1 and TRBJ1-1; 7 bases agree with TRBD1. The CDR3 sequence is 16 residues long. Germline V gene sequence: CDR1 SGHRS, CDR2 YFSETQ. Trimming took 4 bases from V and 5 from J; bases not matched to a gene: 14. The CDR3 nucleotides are TGCGCCAGCAGCAGTCGAGACAGGGCTATTGGGACTGAAGCTTTCTTT. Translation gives CASSSRDRAIGTEAFF.

CDR3 protein: CASSPNSRETQYF. CDR3 DNA sequence: TGTGCCAGCTCACCAAACTCCCGAGAGACCCAGTACTTC. This chain joins TRBV18 and TRBJ2-5; D gene unclear. V lost 2 bases to trimming and J lost 4 bases, with 8 bases between them. Germline assignment: CDR1 KGHSH and CDR2 LQKENI. The CDR3 runs 13 residues. The whole variable domain, filled in from reference TRBV18 and TRBJ2-5, reads NAGVMQNPRHLVRRRGQEARLRCSPMKGHSHVYWYRQLPEEGLKFMVYLQKENIIDESGMPKERFSAEFPKEGPSILRIQQVVRGDSAAYFCASSPNSRETQYFGPGTRLLVL.

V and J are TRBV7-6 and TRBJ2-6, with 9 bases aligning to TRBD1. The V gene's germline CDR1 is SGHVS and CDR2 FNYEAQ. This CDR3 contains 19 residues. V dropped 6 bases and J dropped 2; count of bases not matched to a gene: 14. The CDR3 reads CASSPLPGQGPPGANVLTF. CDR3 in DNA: TGTGCCAGCAGTCCTCTACCGGGACAGGGCCCACCTGGGGCCAACGTCCTGACTTTC.

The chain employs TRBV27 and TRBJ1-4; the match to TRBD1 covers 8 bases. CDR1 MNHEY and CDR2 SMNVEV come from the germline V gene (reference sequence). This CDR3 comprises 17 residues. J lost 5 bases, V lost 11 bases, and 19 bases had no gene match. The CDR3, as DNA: TGTGCCGGCCCCTCCGGGACAGGCCTAATAATAAATGAAAAACTGTTTTTT. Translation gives CAGPSGTGLIINEKLFF.

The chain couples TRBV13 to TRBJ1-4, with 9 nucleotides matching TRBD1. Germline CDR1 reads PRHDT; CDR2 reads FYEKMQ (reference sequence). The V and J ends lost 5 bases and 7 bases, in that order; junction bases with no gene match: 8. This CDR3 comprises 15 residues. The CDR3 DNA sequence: TGTGCCAGCAGCATTAGGACAGGGGAAGCTGAAAAACTGTTTTTT. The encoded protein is CASSIRTGEAEKLFF.

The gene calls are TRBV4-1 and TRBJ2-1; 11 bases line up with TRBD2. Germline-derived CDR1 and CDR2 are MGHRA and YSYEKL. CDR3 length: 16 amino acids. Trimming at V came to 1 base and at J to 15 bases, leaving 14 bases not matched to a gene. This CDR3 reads CASSQAVYGLAGGSFF. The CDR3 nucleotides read TGCGCCAGCAGCCAAGCTGTCTATGGCCTAGCGGGGGGATCGTTCTTC.

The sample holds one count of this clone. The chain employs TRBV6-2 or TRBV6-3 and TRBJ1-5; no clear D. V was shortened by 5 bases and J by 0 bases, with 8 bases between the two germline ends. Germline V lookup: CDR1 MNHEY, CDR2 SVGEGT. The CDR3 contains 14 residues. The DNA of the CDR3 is TGTGCCAGCAGTCCCAGGTATAGCAATCAGCCCCAGCATTTT. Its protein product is CASSPRYSNQPQHF.

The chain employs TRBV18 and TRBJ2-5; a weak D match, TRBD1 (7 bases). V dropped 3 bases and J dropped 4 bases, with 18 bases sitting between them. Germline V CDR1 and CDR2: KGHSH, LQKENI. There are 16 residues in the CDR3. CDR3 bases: TGTGCCAGCTCACCGGGCGCAGGGGGGCTAGGAGAGACCCAGTACTTC. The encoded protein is CASSPGAGGLGETQYF. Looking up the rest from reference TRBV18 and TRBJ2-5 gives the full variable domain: NAGVMQNPRHLVRRRGQEARLRCSPMKGHSHVYWYRQLPEEGLKFMVYLQKENIIDESGMPKERFSAEFPKEGPSILRIQQVVRGDSAAYFCASSPGAGGLGETQYFGPGTRLLVL.

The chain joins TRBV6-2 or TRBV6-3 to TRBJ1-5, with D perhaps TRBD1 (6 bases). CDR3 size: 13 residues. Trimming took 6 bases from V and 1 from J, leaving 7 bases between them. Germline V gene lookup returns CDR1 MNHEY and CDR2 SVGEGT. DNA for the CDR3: TGTGCCAGCAGCGACAGGAGCAATCAGCCCCAGCATTTT. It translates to CASSDRSNQPQHF.

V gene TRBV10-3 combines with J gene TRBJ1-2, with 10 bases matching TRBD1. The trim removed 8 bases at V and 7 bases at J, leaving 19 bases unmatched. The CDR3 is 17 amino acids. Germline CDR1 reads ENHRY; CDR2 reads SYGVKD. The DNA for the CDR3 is TGTGCCATCCTGCCCTCCGTCGTGGACAGGGGGAAAGGTGGCTACACCTTC. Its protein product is CAILPSVVDRGKGGYTF.

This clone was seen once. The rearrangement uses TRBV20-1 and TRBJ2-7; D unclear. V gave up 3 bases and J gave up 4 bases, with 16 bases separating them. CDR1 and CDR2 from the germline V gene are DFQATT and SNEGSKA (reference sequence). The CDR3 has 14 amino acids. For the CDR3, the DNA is TGCAGTGCTAGTAGAGGAGCCCGCGATTACGAGCAGTACTTC. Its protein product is CSASRGARDYEQYF.

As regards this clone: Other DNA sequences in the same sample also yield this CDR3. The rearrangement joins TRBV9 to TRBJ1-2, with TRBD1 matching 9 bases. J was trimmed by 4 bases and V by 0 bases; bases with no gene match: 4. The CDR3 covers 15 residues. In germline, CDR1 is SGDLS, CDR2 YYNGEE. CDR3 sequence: CASSVVGQGSYGYTF. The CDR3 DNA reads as TGTGCCAGCAGCGTAGTGGGACAGGGTAGCTATGGCTACACCTTC.

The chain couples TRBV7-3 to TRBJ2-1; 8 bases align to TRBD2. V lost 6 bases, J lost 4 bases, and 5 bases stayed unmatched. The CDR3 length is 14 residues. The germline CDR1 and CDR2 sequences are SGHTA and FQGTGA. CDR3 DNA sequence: TGTGCCAGCAGTATTAGCGGGACGTACAATGAGCAGTTCTTC. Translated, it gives CASSISGTYNEQFF.

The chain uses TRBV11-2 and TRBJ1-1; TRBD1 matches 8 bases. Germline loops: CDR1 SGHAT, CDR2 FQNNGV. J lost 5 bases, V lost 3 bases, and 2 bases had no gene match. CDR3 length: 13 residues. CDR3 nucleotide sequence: TGTGCCAGCAGCTTGACAGGGGTAACTGAAGCTTTCTTT. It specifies CASSLTGVTEAFF.